Listed below are T cell receptor beta chains from one sample, sequenced in a study of CXCR3-negative and CXCR3-positive naive CD8 T cells. TCRdb re-called the 5' RACE reads and gives one entry per CDR3 protein, without DNA. The sample has about 56,000 distinct CDR3 sequences. The sample consisted of memory CD8+ T cells from blood. All receptors derive from a human donor in good health. Some clones in this sample may be carry-over from other donors' samples. Each CDR3 is given with its conserved first and last residue.

v_gene	j_gene	CDR3aa
TRBV6-1	TRBJ2-7	CASSQPEPYEQYF
TRBV6-1	TRBJ1-1	CASSEWYSNTEAFF
TRBV20-1	TRBJ1-2	CSARQSANYGYTF
TRBV7-9	TRBJ2-5	CASSFWQGANETQYF
TRBV7-9	TRBJ2-5	CASSWTGRAETQYF
TRBV6-2/TRBV6-3	TRBJ2-1	CASSYTEVDEQFF
TRBV27	TRBJ2-7	CASSLSGDQSYEQYF
TRBV30	TRBJ2-2	CAWRSSTGELFF
TRBV7-9	TRBJ2-7	CASSFPSSYEQYF
TRBV6-2/TRBV6-3	TRBJ2-7	CASSLGIEQYF
TRBV29-1	TRBJ1-1	CSVEETAMGGHTEAFF
TRBV6-2/TRBV6-3	TRBJ1-1	CAAGGAANTEAFF
TRBV28	TRBJ2-7	CASSPRDSVDYEQYF
TRBV25-1	TRBJ2-1	CASRGSYNEQFF
TRBV15	TRBJ1-5	CATSRGAGGWSNQPQHF
TRBV7-6	TRBJ2-3	CASSLPPGDTQYF
TRBV15	TRBJ1-4	CATSSGGGDEKLFF
TRBV7-8	TRBJ2-1	CASGELGSYNEQFF
TRBV5-1	TRBJ2-3	CASSSLTDTQYF
TRBV4-1	TRBJ2-7	CASSQSSLAASYEQYF
TRBV20-1	TRBJ2-1	CSAPAWASGYNEQFF
TRBV29-1	TRBJ2-7	CSVLQPGRHSYEQYF
TRBV7-9	TRBJ2-1	CASSFGTSGVNEQFF
TRBV7-3	TRBJ1-1	CASSLTGGGRKTMNTEAFF
TRBV4-3	TRBJ2-1	CASSQASFSEQFF
TRBV6-5	TRBJ2-1	CASSHTLGDRGNFYEQFF
TRBV5-1	TRBJ2-1	CASSSAGNEQFF
TRBV9	TRBJ2-7	CASSVGWELYEQYF
TRBV10-3	TRBJ2-5	CAIGRPGQGETQYF
TRBV29-1	TRBJ2-1	CSAFGELLYNEQFF
TRBV7-3	TRBJ2-1	CASSPTSGTHNEQFF
TRBV28	TRBJ2-5	CASSFSPLAGDVETQYF
TRBV29-1	TRBJ2-1	CIVERTSGTINEQFF
TRBV3-1	TRBJ2-7	CASSQGGRGHSYEQYF
TRBV4-2	TRBJ2-2	CASSQGWRATGELFF
TRBV6-4	TRBJ2-6	CASSDSGEDGANVLTF
TRBV12-3/TRBV12-4	TRBJ2-1	CASSSHRDRGRQGQFF
TRBV23-1	TRBJ2-1	CASSPPQGRAGAPSYNEQFF
TRBV7-9	TRBJ2-3	CASSLSGPTTDTQYF
TRBV6-5	TRBJ2-2	CASSYEEVGDTGELFF
TRBV30	TRBJ1-2	CAWMDANYGYTF
TRBV6-5	TRBJ2-7	CASSYGPTNEQYF
TRBV13	TRBJ2-1	CASSLDGVISNEQFF
TRBV6-1	TRBJ2-2	CASSVGSGQGTGELFF
TRBV11-2	TRBJ2-2	CASTRGQLKNTGELFF
TRBV4-3	TRBJ2-7	CASSQDRTSGSYEQYF
TRBV7-6	TRBJ2-7	CASSLQGAHYEQYF
TRBV28	TRBJ2-7	CASSLGRGWNEQYF
TRBV29-1	TRBJ2-2	CSVFSGGLNTGELFF
TRBV21-1	TRBJ1-4	CASSKALYSNNENEKLFF
TRBV7-2	TRBJ2-5	CASSLQAGGGETQYF